What follows describes a single TCR beta chain. Its antigen is not known. This sample stems from a study of cytomegalovirus exposure and HLA in healthy donors. Findings of the study overall: Reports credit the classifier with highly specific, highly sensitive diagnosis of cytomegalovirus status.

The data were produced by immunoSEQ multiplex PCR, yet TCRdb's version contains in-frame clones alone and is incomplete. Of over 200,000 clones listed, less than 95% are singletons. The ends were cut back, 0 bases at V and 2 bases at J, with 10 bases in the middle. From germline, CDR1 is SGHDN and CDR2 FVKESK. This CDR3 comprises 15 residues. The TCR was taken from a woman in her twenties or thirties in good health and CMV-seronegative. This chain joins TRBV14 and TRBJ2-5; D remains ambiguous. The specimen was PBMCs. CDR3 residues: CASSQDLVRQETQYF. Written as DNA, the CDR3 is TGTGCCAGCAGCCAAGATTTAGTCAGACAAGAGACCCAGTACTTC.